A selection of T cell receptor beta chains follows, all from one sample in a study of post-analysis software for immune sequencing data. A single record per CDR3 protein comes from TCRdb applying MiXCR to the PCR reads. This table holds some 890,000 distinct CDR3 sequences, about 57% found once. The sample taken for sequencing was blood. These receptors all come from a girl aged 10 to 17 with multiple sclerosis. CDR3s include the opening cysteine and the closing phenylalanine or tryptophan. The D gene is left open where the match is weak. Size is omitted from some rows. Given values are once, few, many or a class for expanded clones.

abundance: NA
d_gene: TRBD2
v_gene: TRBV2
j_gene: TRBJ2-3
CDR3aa: CASSDLGSGVIDTQYF
CDR3nt: TGTGCCAGCAGTGATTTAGGTAGCGGGGTAATAGATACGCAGTATTTT

abundance: few
d_gene: NA
v_gene: TRBV7-9
j_gene: TRBJ2-7
CDR3aa: CASSLASVTYEQYF
CDR3nt: TGTGCCAGCAGCTTAGCCAGTGTCACCTACGAGCAGTACTTC

abundance: few
d_gene: TRBD2
v_gene: TRBV4-1
j_gene: TRBJ2-7
CDR3aa: CASSQVSGGTYEQYF
CDR3nt: TGCGCCAGCAGCCAAGTCAGCGGGGGGACCTACGAGCAGTACTTC

abundance: once
d_gene: TRBD1
v_gene: TRBV6-5
j_gene: TRBJ2-1
CDR3aa: CASSYSHRGSYEQFF
CDR3nt: TGTGCCAGCAGTTACTCGCACAGGGGATCCTACGAGCAGTTCTTC

abundance: NA
d_gene: TRBD1
v_gene: TRBV5-1
j_gene: TRBJ2-1
CDR3aa: CASSLAQGAEQFF
CDR3nt: TGCGCCAGCAGCTTGGCCCAGGGGGCTGAGCAGTTCTTC

abundance: NA
d_gene: TRBD2
v_gene: TRBV5-1
j_gene: TRBJ2-3
CDR3aa: CASSQEPTSLPDTQYF
CDR3nt: TGCGCCAGCAGCCAGGAACCGACTAGCCTGCCAGATACGCAGTATTTT

abundance: few
d_gene: TRBD2
v_gene: TRBV5-1
j_gene: TRBJ2-1
CDR3aa: CASSLVAGVKNEQFF
CDR3nt: TGCGCCAGCAGCTTGGTAGCGGGAGTAAAAAATGAGCAGTTCTTC

abundance: few
d_gene: TRBD1
v_gene: TRBV5-1
j_gene: TRBJ1-1
CDR3aa: CASSLDRGLTEAFF
CDR3nt: TGTGCCAGCAGCTTAGACAGGGGGCTCACTGAAGCTTTCTTT

abundance: once
d_gene: NA
v_gene: TRBV18
j_gene: TRBJ2-7
CDR3aa: CASSPGPTYNEQYF
CDR3nt: TGTGCCAGCTCTCCGGGACCTACCTACAATGAGCAGTACTTC

abundance: NA
d_gene: NA
v_gene: TRBV7-3
j_gene: TRBJ2-3
CDR3aa: CASSPGAVSTDTQYF
CDR3nt: TGTGCCAGCAGCCCGGGGGCTGTTAGCACAGATACGCAGTATTTT

abundance: NA
d_gene: TRBD2
v_gene: TRBV29-1
j_gene: TRBJ2-7
CDR3aa: CSAGTSGLRGEQYF
CDR3nt: TGCAGCGCCGGGACTAGCGGGCTGAGGGGCGAGCAGTACTTC

abundance: NA
d_gene: NA
v_gene: TRBV6-4
j_gene: TRBJ1-1
CDR3aa: CASSRQGSVLGTEAFF
CDR3nt: TGTGCCAGCAGTCGTCAGGGGTCGGTATTGGGCACTGAAGCTTTCTTT

abundance: few
d_gene: NA
v_gene: TRBV5-1
j_gene: TRBJ2-5
CDR3aa: CASSLKRALEETQYF
CDR3nt: TGCGCCAGCAGCTTGAAGAGGGCCCTCGAAGAGACCCAGTACTTC

abundance: few
d_gene: TRBD1
v_gene: TRBV12-3/TRBV12-4
j_gene: TRBJ2-5
CDR3aa: CASSHGRQGQETQYF
CDR3nt: TGTGCCAGCAGCCATGGGCGACAGGGCCAAGAGACCCAGTACTTC

abundance: NA
d_gene: TRBD1
v_gene: TRBV6-1
j_gene: TRBJ1-5
CDR3aa: CASSNRQGASNQPQHF
CDR3nt: TGTGCCAGCAGTAACCGACAGGGCGCGAGCAATCAGCCCCAGCATTTT

abundance: many
d_gene: TRBD2
v_gene: TRBV12-3/TRBV12-4
j_gene: TRBJ2-1
CDR3aa: CASIPGGRAKNEQFF
CDR3nt: TGTGCCAGCATCCCCGGCGGGAGGGCCAAAAATGAGCAGTTCTTC

abundance: NA
d_gene: NA
v_gene: TRBV20-1
j_gene: TRBJ2-6
CDR3aa: CSASNTAGANVLTF
CDR3nt: TGCAGTGCTAGTAATACGGCTGGGGCCAACGTCCTGACTTTC

abundance: few
d_gene: NA
v_gene: TRBV9
j_gene: TRBJ2-7
CDR3aa: CASSIGDGAYEQYF
CDR3nt: TGTGCCAGCAGCATAGGGGACGGTGCCTACGAGCAGTACTTC